Included here is one T cell receptor (beta chain) sequence, with context. Its antigen is not identified. The data were taken from a study of cytomegalovirus exposure and HLA in healthy donors. As for the study in general: A previous analysis identified 95 million to 130 million unique TCR beta sequences derived from 180 million or so T cells. General study results and limits: In most subjects, TCR beta sequences reportedly gave accurate predictions of HLA-A and HLA-B alleles.

V was trimmed by 4 bases and J by 3 bases, leaving 15 bases between them. This CDR3 region has 15 residues. Germline V gene lookup returns CDR1 SGHRS and CDR2 YFSETQ. PCR was performed using 60 Vbeta and 13 Jbeta primers. TCRdb keeps only in-frame clones here, not all; method: immunoSEQ multiplex PCR. The sample carries 200,000 to 250,000 clones, roughly 80% recorded once. The specimen was PBMCs. The receptor was derived from a man aged 35-49 years in good health and CMV-seronegative. The chain carries TRBV5-1 and TRBJ2-3, with a tentative D call TRBD1 (6 bases). The DNA of the CDR3 is TGCGCCAGCAGCCCAGGGGCAATTGGGACAGATACGCAGTATTTT. This codes for CASSPGAIGTDTQYF. Supplemented by reference TRBV5-1 and TRBJ2-3, the full variable domain reads KAGVTQTPRYLIKTRGQQVTLSCSPISGHRSVSWYQQTPGQGLQFLFEYFSETQRNKGNFPGRFSGRQFSNSRSEMNVSTLELGDSALYLCASSPGAIGTDTQYFGPGTRLTVL.